One sample yielded the 8 T cell receptor beta chains listed below, sequenced in a study of control samples from healthy donors and cancer patients. TCRdb's copy holds only in-frame clones and misses some; the assay was immunoSEQ multiplex PCR. Altogether fewer than 200,000 clones are present, just under 95% being singletons, with the ten largest covering roughly 4.3%. Sequences were obtained from blood. The receptors derive from a woman in her sixties in good health.

CDR3 sequence (DNA): TGTGCCAGCAGATCCGGGGACACTGAAGCTTTCTTT. This encodes CASRSGDTEAFF. This chain uses TRBV2 with TRBJ1-1; unclear D gene. V was shortened by 6 bases and J by 3 bases, with 8 bases between the two germline ends. CDR1 and CDR2 from the germline V gene are SNHLY and FYNNEI. This CDR3 is 12 amino acids long. Based on the CDR3 plus reference TRBV2 and TRBJ1-1, the full variable domain is EPEVTQTPSHQVTQMGQEVILRCVPISNHLYFYWYRQILGQKVEFLVSFYNNEISEKSEIFDDQFSVERPDGSNFTLKIRSTKLEDSAMYFCASRSGDTEAFFGQGTRLTVV.

The CDR3, as DNA: TGTGCCAGCAGCCTGGGGGGGATGACTGAAGCTTTCTTT. The encoded protein is CASSLGGMTEAFF. This chain joins TRBV7-9 and TRBJ1-1, with a weak D call TRBD1 (5 bases). This CDR3 is 13 amino acids long. V lost 5 bases and J 5 bases, leaving 12 bases between the germline ends. Germline CDR1 reads SEHNR; CDR2 reads FQNEAQ (reference sequence).

The chain joins TRBV6-2 or TRBV6-3 to TRBJ1-1, with 7 bases aligning to TRBD1. CDR1 and CDR2 from the germline V gene are MNHEY and SVGEGT. The ends lost 2 bases at V and 1 base at J; junction bases unmatched: 13. The CDR3 spans 18 residues. CDR3 sequence: CASSYGRFQGVENTEAFF. The DNA of the CDR3 is TGTGCCAGCAGTTACGGCAGGTTCCAGGGGGTCGAGAACACTGAAGCTTTCTTT.

The gene calls are TRBV4-3 and TRBJ2-1; 12 bases match TRBD2. This CDR3 is 17 amino acids long. CDR1 and CDR2 from the germline V gene are LGHNA and YSLEER. V was pared by 2 bases and J by 3 bases, with 5 bases of the junction left unmatched. This CDR3 is CASSQRVTSGGYNEQFF. The CDR3 DNA is TGCGCCAGCAGCCAAAGGGTGACTAGCGGGGGCTACAATGAGCAGTTCTTC.

The chain is built from TRBV19 and TRBJ2-7; 7 bases line up with TRBD1. Germline CDR1 is LNHDA and CDR2 is SQIVND (reference sequence). V gave up 5 bases and J gave up 7 bases; unmatched junction bases: 8. The CDR3 runs to 13 residues. CDR3 coding DNA: TGTGCCAGTAGTCCCACGACAGGGAAAGAGCAGTACTTC. Translation: CASSPTTGKEQYF.

The chain has TRBV7-2 and TRBJ1-1, with D possibly TRBD1 on 6 matching bases. Deletions cut 5 bases from V and 7 bases from J, with 20 bases between. The germline gives CDR1 SGHTA, CDR2 FQGNSA. CDR3 length equals 15 residues. Here the CDR3 DNA reads TGTGCCAGCAGCCAACAGGTAGGGGGGACCGTTGAAGCTTTCTTT. Amino acids: CASSQQVGGTVEAFF.

The chain combines TRBV2 with TRBJ1-3, with 7 bases fitting TRBD1. This CDR3 has 12 residues. V lost 6 bases to trimming and J lost 11 bases; unmatched junction nucleotides: 7. Germline CDR1 reads SNHLY; CDR2 reads FYNNEI. Written as DNA, the CDR3 is TGTGCCAGCAGAGGGACAGACGGGCCCATATATTTT. This encodes CASRGTDGPIYF.

This chain uses TRBV12-3 or TRBV12-4 with TRBJ1-1; D unclear. Trimming removed 0 bases from V and 3 bases from J, with 5 bases in between. The CDR3 extends over 13 amino acids. This CDR3 is CASSLAMYTEAFF. CDR3 nucleotide sequence: TGTGCCAGCAGTTTAGCCATGTACACTGAAGCTTTCTTT.